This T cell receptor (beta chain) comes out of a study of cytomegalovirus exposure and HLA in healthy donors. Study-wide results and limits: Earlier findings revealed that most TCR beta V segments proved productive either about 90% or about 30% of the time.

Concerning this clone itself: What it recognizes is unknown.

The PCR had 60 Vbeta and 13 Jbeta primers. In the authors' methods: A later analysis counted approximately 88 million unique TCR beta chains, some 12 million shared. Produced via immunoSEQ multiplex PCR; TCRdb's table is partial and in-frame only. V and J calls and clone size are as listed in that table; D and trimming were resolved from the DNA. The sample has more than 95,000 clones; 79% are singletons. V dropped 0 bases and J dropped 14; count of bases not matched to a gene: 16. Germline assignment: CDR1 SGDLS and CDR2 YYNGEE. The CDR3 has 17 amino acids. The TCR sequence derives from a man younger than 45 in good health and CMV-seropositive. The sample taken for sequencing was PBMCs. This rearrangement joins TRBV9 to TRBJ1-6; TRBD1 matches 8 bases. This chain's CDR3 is CASSVVSGQAYGGALHF. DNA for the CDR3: TGTGCCAGCAGCGTAGTTTCGGGACAGGCCTATGGGGGGGCCCTCCACTTT.